The 30 T cell receptor beta chains given below trace back to one sample, sequenced in a study of neurological immune-mediated disorders. TCRdb reprocessed the 5' RACE reads with MiXCR, giving one entry per CDR3 protein. The sample records 55,000 to 75,000 distinct CDR3 sequences, around 5% being singletons. Sample: PBMCs. These receptors came from a woman aged 25-40 years with multiple sclerosis.

This clonotype was seen at least ten times. This sequence joins TRBV20-1 and TRBJ2-3; D tentatively reads TRBD1 or TRBD2 (5 bases each). The CDR3 length is 15 residues. Looked up from germline, CDR1 is DFQATT and CDR2 is SNEGSKA (reference sequence). V lost 8 bases and J lost 3, with 21 bases in between. The CDR3 protein is CSCDRGRLSTDTQYF. The DNA of the CDR3 is TGCAGTTGTGATCGGGGACGCCTGAGTACAGATACGCAGTATTTT.

This clonotype came up many times. The chain has TRBV3-1 and TRBJ1-5; D remains ambiguous. The CDR3 is 14 residues long. V lost 4 bases and J lost 4, with 11 bases in between. Germline lookup yields CDR1 LGHDT and CDR2 YNNKEL (reference sequence). CDR3 DNA: TGTGCCAGCAGCCCCGGGAACCAGAATCAGCCCCAGCATTTT. It encodes CASSPGNQNQPQHF.

This clonotype was picked up many times. The J gene is TRBJ1-6, the V gene TRBV7-2; perhaps TRBD1 as D (5 bases). In germline, CDR1 is SGHTA, CDR2 FQGNSA. The CDR3 consists of 18 residues. With 0 bases removed from V and 3 bases from J, the gap between germline ends came to 15 bases. CDR3 DNA: TGTGCCAGCAGCTTAGCGCTTTCAGGGAGAGGCTATAATTCACCCCTCCACTTT. This codes for CASSLALSGRGYNSPLHF.

In its sample, this clonotype was seen many times. In nucleotides, the CDR3 is TGTGCCAGCAGCATATCCGGGACAGGGTACAATGAGCAGTTCTTC. As protein: CASSISGTGYNEQFF. The V call is TRBV9, the J call TRBJ2-1, with 9 positions matching TRBD1. J lost 4 bases, V lost 4 bases, and 6 bases had no gene match. This CDR3 is built from 15 residues. Germline CDR1 SGDLS, CDR2 YYNGEE.

This clonotype was counted many times. This chain links TRBV12-3 or TRBV12-4 with TRBJ2-1, with unresolved D. Trimming cost V 1 base and J 10 bases, with 11 bases left between them. The CDR3 is made up of 13 amino acids. Here the CDR3 DNA reads TGTGCCAGCAGTTTAGGGTTTTCGATCGAGCAGTTCTTC. Its protein is CASSLGFSIEQFF.

Points on this clonotype: A read error is possible here, since a much larger clone lies one base away. The chain has TRBV20-1 and TRBJ1-1; D is undetermined. This CDR3 spans 13 amino acids. V was clipped by 3 bases and J by 1 base, with 9 bases between them. Germline V gives CDR1 DFQATT, CDR2 SNEGSKA (reference sequence). The CDR3 sequence: CSASVGANTEAFF. The CDR3 DNA sequence: TGCAGTGCTAGTGTGGGAGCGAACACTGAAGCTTTCTTT.

This clonotype has at least ten counts. The chain carries TRBV29-1 and TRBJ2-5; 7 bases match TRBD1. Per the germline V gene, CDR1 is SQVTM and CDR2 is ANQGSEA. V dropped 8 bases and J dropped 5; count of bases not matched to a gene: 8. The CDR3 contains 12 residues. CDR3 loop: CSSGQRGETQYF. CDR3 DNA sequence: TGCAGCTCGGGACAGCGAGGGGAGACCCAGTACTTC. Looking up the rest from reference TRBV29-1 and TRBJ2-5 gives the full variable domain: SAVISQKPSRDICQRGTSLTIQCQVDSQVTMMFWYRQQPGQSLTLIATANQGSEATYESGFVIDKFPISRPNLTFSTLTVSNMSPEDSSIYLCSSGQRGETQYFGPGTRLLVL.

This clonotype is classed as medium-sized. V and J are TRBV5-1 and TRBJ2-7, with 8 bases aligning to TRBD1. The V segment lost 2 bases and the J segment 2 bases; nucleotides outside the gene matches: 6. Germline values: CDR1 SGHRS, CDR2 YFSETQ. The CDR3 length is 15 residues. This chain's CDR3 is CASSFGTGTTYEQYF. In DNA, the CDR3 is TGCGCCAGCAGCTTTGGGACAGGAACTACCTACGAGCAGTACTTC.

There are many counts of this clonotype. V gene TRBV7-9 combines with J gene TRBJ1-4; D unresolved. The CDR3 covers 15 residues. CDR1 and CDR2 (germline): SEHNR, FQNEAQ (reference sequence). V lost 1 base and J 7 bases, leaving 13 bases between the germline ends. This CDR3 reads CASSLEIGLSEKLFF. DNA of the CDR3: TGTGCCAGCAGCTTAGAGATAGGGTTATCTGAAAAACTGTTTTTT.

Many counts were recorded for this clonotype. The gene calls are TRBV20-1 and TRBJ2-7; 7 bases fit TRBD1. Germline CDR1 and CDR2: DFQATT and SNEGSKA (reference sequence). This CDR3 contains 14 residues. The V gene end was trimmed by 2 bases and the J gene end by 2 bases; junction bases not matched to a gene: 6. The CDR3 coding sequence is TGCAGTGCTAGATACCGGGACAGCCCCTACGAGCAGTACTTC. Translated, it gives CSARYRDSPYEQYF.

This clonotype has only a few counts. The germline gene is not matched at one end of the junction; a read error may be the cause. The rearrangement joins TRBV20-1 to TRBJ1-5; the D gene is possibly TRBD1 (6 bases). This CDR3 region has 15 residues. Germline CDR1 DFQATT, CDR2 SNEGSKA (reference sequence). Here the CDR3 DNA reads TGCAGTGCTAGAGACAACGACAGGTGGGGTCAGCCCCAGAATTTT. Translated, it gives CSARDNDRWGQPQNF.

This clonotype has just a few counts. The CDR3 spells CAISVGGTYGDEQFF. CDR3 DNA sequence: TGTGCCATCAGTGTGGGGGGTACTTACGGGGATGAGCAGTTCTTC. V and J are TRBV10-3 and TRBJ2-1; D is possibly TRBD2 (6 bases). CDR3 length: 15 amino acids. V dropped 4 bases and J dropped 8 bases, with 18 bases sitting between them. CDR1 and CDR2 (germline): ENHRY, SYGVKD.

This clonotype was detected a few times. This sequence joins TRBV20-1 and TRBJ1-6; the D is unclear. The CDR3 consists of 17 residues. The germline V gene encodes CDR1 DFQATT and CDR2 SNEGSKA (reference sequence). Trimming removed 6 bases from V and 4 bases from J, with 22 bases in between. The CDR3 DNA sequence: TGCAGTGCCCCAGAGGTTTTTGGCGCTTCTTATAATTCACCCCTCCACTTT. This gives the protein CSAPEVFGASYNSPLHF.

This clonotype was observed at least ten times. The chain recombines TRBV29-1 with TRBJ1-2, with D maybe TRBD1 (6 bases). Germline lookup yields CDR1 SQVTM and CDR2 ANQGSEA. The CDR3 spans 12 residues. V shed 7 bases and J shed 2 bases, with 11 bases lying between them. As DNA, the CDR3 is TGCAGCGGACAGGAAGGAAACTATGGCTACACCTTC. As protein: CSGQEGNYGYTF.

This rearrangement joins TRBV30 to TRBJ2-7; 8 bases map to TRBD1. The germline gives CDR1 GTSNPN, CDR2 SVGIG (reference sequence). The CDR3 totals 13 residues. J was trimmed by 6 bases and V by 4 bases; bases with no gene match: 8. This CDR3 is CAWTRTGFTEQYF. DNA for the CDR3: TGTGCCTGGACCCGGACAGGGTTTACCGAGCAGTACTTC.

This clonotype occurred many times. This chain connects TRBV19 to TRBJ1-1; D gene ambiguous. The CDR3 is made up of 12 amino acids. Germline V gene lookup returns CDR1 LNHDA and CDR2 SQIVND (reference sequence). The ends were cut back, 4 bases at V and 9 bases at J, with 12 bases in the middle. The CDR3 spells CASSNAELKAFF. CDR3 nucleotide sequence: TGTGCCAGTAGTAACGCAGAACTAAAAGCTTTCTTT. Supplemented by reference TRBV19 and TRBJ1-1, the full variable domain reads DGGITQSPKYLFRKEGQNVTLSCEQNLNHDAMYWYRQDPGQGLRLIYYSQIVNDFQKGDIAEGYSVSREKKESFPLTVTSAQKNPTAFYLCASSNAELKAFFGQGTRLTVV.

Comment on this clonotype: A read error is possible here, since a much larger clone lies one base away. The V and J genes are TRBV15 and TRBJ2-3; D is undetermined. V was cut by 7 bases and J by 5 bases, with 7 bases left in between. The CDR3 length is 11 residues. Germline-derived CDR1 and CDR2 are LNHNV and YYDKDF (reference sequence). CDR3 bases: TGTGCCACCAAAGGTCAAGATACGCAGTATTTT. Encoded protein: CATKGQDTQYF.

This clonotype was seen repeatedly, ten times or more. J is TRBJ2-5 and V is TRBV7-2, with a weak D call TRBD2 (7 bases). The CDR3 sequence is 16 residues long. The germline V gene encodes CDR1 SGHTA and CDR2 FQGNSA. The V gene lost 6 bases and the J gene lost 2 bases, with 19 bases spanning the gap. CDR3 amino acids: CASSRSYGGLQETQYF. Written as DNA, the CDR3 is TGTGCCAGCAGTAGGTCCTACGGGGGGCTTCAAGAGACCCAGTACTTC.

This clonotype has a count of ten or more. The genes are TRBV15 and TRBJ2-5; D remains unclear. The CDR3 runs to 13 residues. The V gene's germline CDR1 is LNHNV and CDR2 YYDKDF (reference sequence). V shed 0 bases and J shed 4 bases, with 6 bases lying between them. In DNA form, the CDR3 reads TGTGCCACCAGCAGAGATAAAGGAGAGACCCAGTACTTC. It translates to CATSRDKGETQYF. Based on the CDR3 plus reference TRBV15 and TRBJ2-5, the full variable domain is DAMVIQNPRYQVTQFGKPVTLSCSQTLNHNVMYWYQQKSSQAPKLLFHYYDKDFNNEADTPDNFQSRRPNTSFCFLDIRSPGLGDTAMYLCATSRDKGETQYFGPGTRLLVL.

The table lists this clonotype with many counts. The chain recombines TRBV7-3 with TRBJ1-2; tentative D call: TRBD1 (5 bases). There are 15 residues in the CDR3. V dropped 2 bases and J dropped 8 bases, with 18 bases sitting between them. CDR1 is SGHTA and CDR2 is FQGTGA in the germline V gene. CDR3 protein: CASSLGRKPEGGYTF. In DNA, the CDR3 is TGTGCCAGCAGCTTAGGGCGGAAGCCCGAGGGGGGCTACACCTTC. Full variable domain (outside the CDR3, taken from reference TRBV7-3 and TRBJ1-2): GAGVSQTPSNKVTEKGKYVELRCDPISGHTALYWYRQSLGQGPEFLIYFQGTGAADDSGLPNDRFFAVRPEGSVSTLKIQRTERGDSAVYLCASSLGRKPEGGYTFGSGTRLTVV.

Concerning this clonotype: A much more abundant neighbour one base away suggests this may be a read error. The CDR3 does not end in the conserved phenylalanine or tryptophan, so this is likely a read error. The chain is built from TRBV7-9 and TRBJ2-7, with a tentative D call TRBD1 (5 bases). The V gene's germline CDR1 is SEHNR and CDR2 FQNEAQ (reference sequence). The CDR3 is 14 residues long. V was shortened by 5 bases and J by 4 bases, with 15 bases between the two germline ends. The CDR3 DNA follows: TGTGCCAGCAGCCCTGGGGCGGTCGTGTACGAGCAGTACTTA. Translating it yields CASSPGAVVYEQYL.

The sample holds many counts of this clonotype. CDR3: CASSLGPLSSYEQYF. The DNA of the CDR3 is TGTGCCAGCAGTTTAGGGCCCCTTAGCTCCTACGAGCAGTACTTC. The chain recombines TRBV12-3 or TRBV12-4 with TRBJ2-7; D is unclear. The ends were cut back, 1 base at V and 0 bases at J, with 10 bases in the middle. The CDR3 consists of 15 residues.

This clonotype was recorded a few times. V usage is TRBV15 and J usage is TRBJ1-4, with D possibly TRBD1 on 6 matching bases. The germline CDR1 and CDR2 sequences are LNHNV and YYDKDF (reference sequence). Between the trimmed V and J ends, which lost 3 bases and 7 bases, there was a span of 18 bases. The CDR3 is made up of 16 amino acids. The CDR3 sequence: CATSRGSGQGAEKLFF. The CDR3 bases are TGTGCCACCAGCAGGGGTTCGGGACAAGGGGCTGAAAAACTGTTTTTT.

This clonotype was detected only a few times. J is TRBJ2-2 and V is TRBV9, with 7 positions matching TRBD2. Germline trimming cut 3 bases from V and 6 bases from J; bases unmatched to any gene: 14. There are 17 residues in the CDR3. CDR1 is SGDLS and CDR2 is YYNGEE in the germline V gene. Here the CDR3 reads CASSESPLKRGAGELFF. The CDR3 nucleotides are TGTGCCAGCAGCGAGTCCCCCCTGAAACGGGGGGCCGGGGAGCTGTTTTTT. Full variable domain (outside the CDR3, taken from reference TRBV9 and TRBJ2-2): DSGVTQTPKHLITATGQRVTLRCSPRSGDLSVYWYQQSLDQGLQFLIQYYNGEERAKGNILERFSAQQFPDLHSELNLSSLELGDSALYFCASSESPLKRGAGELFFGEGSRLTVL.

The CDR3 spells CASSLKSGGLRTDTQYF. In DNA form, the CDR3 reads TGTGCCAGCAGCTTAAAAAGCGGGGGGCTACGCACAGATACGCAGTATTTT. The chain carries TRBV7-2 and TRBJ2-3; 9 nucleotides agree with TRBD2. Germline CDR1 SGHTA, CDR2 FQGNSA. The CDR3 is made up of 17 amino acids. After removal of 2 bases from V and 1 base from J, the junction contained 7 bases not matched to a gene.

In its sample, this clonotype was seen a few times. This may stem from a read error, because a much larger clone lies one nucleotide away. The chain joins TRBV29-1 to TRBJ2-2; no clear D. The germline gives CDR1 SQVTM, CDR2 ANQGSEA. This CDR3 has 12 amino acids. V dropped 6 bases and J dropped 12 bases, with 17 bases sitting between them. The CDR3 loop reads CSVTRKGGQLFF. DNA for the CDR3: TGCAGCGTAACAAGAAAGGGCGGACAGCTGTTTTTT.

This clonotype was recorded many times. The V gene is TRBV20-1, the J gene TRBJ1-2; D gene unclear. The CDR3 extends over 16 amino acids. From germline, CDR1 is DFQATT and CDR2 SNEGSKA (reference sequence). V was cut by 2 bases and J by 5 bases, with 21 bases left in between. The CDR3: CSARPQGQGSEYGYTF. As DNA, the CDR3 is TGCAGTGCTAGACCACAAGGGCAAGGGAGTGAATATGGCTACACCTTC.

This clonotype has at least ten counts. The chain carries TRBV4-1 and TRBJ1-6, with D perhaps TRBD1 (5 bases). The germline CDR1 and CDR2 sequences are MGHRA and YSYEKL. This CDR3 has 14 residues. The V end was cut by 3 bases, the J end by 7 bases, with 10 bases between. The CDR3 reads CASSHIDRNSPLHF. Here the CDR3 DNA reads TGCGCCAGCAGCCACATAGACAGAAATTCACCCCTCCACTTT.

As concerns this clonotype: A junction end diverges from the germline sequence, so it may reflect a read error. The CDR3 here is CSARIDSNQPQNF. The CDR3 nucleotides are TGCAGTGCTAGGATTGATAGCAATCAGCCCCAGAATTTT. The genes are TRBV20-1 and TRBJ1-5, with D uncertain. Germline assignment: CDR1 DFQATT and CDR2 SNEGSKA (reference sequence). CDR3 length: 13 residues.

This clonotype was counted many times. The chain is built from TRBV5-6 and TRBJ2-7, with TRBD1 matching over 8 bases. Germline values: CDR1 SGHDT, CDR2 YYEEEE. Trimming cost V 4 bases and J 12 bases; bases outside gene matches: 15. This CDR3 contains 14 residues. The CDR3 sequence: CASSIGQGLIDPYF. The CDR3 bases are TGTGCCAGCAGCATCGGACAGGGTCTTATCGATCCGTACTTC.